The 25 T cell receptor beta chains listed next were all sequenced from one sample in a study of Ad26.COV2.S vaccination and SARS-CoV-2 variants. Profiled with immunoSEQ multiplex PCR; TCRdb holds only in-frame clones, not every one. This table has a few hundred thousand clones, roughly 90% appearing once. Treatment meaning: around 19 received Ad26.COV2.S at low or high dose, single or two shots; several received placebo; per-sample allocation not given. Sampling happened 63 days after the first vaccine or placebo injection. The source material was peripheral blood, sampled in a trial of Ad26.COV2.S vaccine versus placebo. Every receptor here comes from a person aged 18 to 65 who received the Ad26.COV2.S COVID-19 vaccine or a placebo.

The chain combines TRBV5-1 with TRBJ1-3; 7 bases agree with TRBD1. The length of the CDR3 is 16 residues. Trimming took 4 bases from V and 0 from J; bases not matched to a gene: 7. The V gene's germline CDR1 is SGHRS and CDR2 YFSETQ. In nucleotides, the CDR3 is TGCGCCAGCAGCGGGGGGACAGCTAACTCTGGAAACACCATATATTTT. The encoded protein is CASSGGTANSGNTIYF.

The chain couples TRBV5-4 to TRBJ2-2; maybe TRBD2 (6 bases). Trimming removed 2 bases from V and 1 base from J, with 12 bases in between. The CDR3 consists of 16 residues. The V gene's germline CDR1 is SGHNT and CDR2 YYREEE (reference sequence). This chain's CDR3 is CASSFLSAGNTGELFF. The CDR3 region has the DNA TGTGCCAGCAGCTTCCTGTCAGCGGGGAACACCGGGGAGCTGTTTTTT.

The chain carries TRBV29-1 and TRBJ1-1; the D is unclear. CDR3 length equals 13 residues. The V gene's germline CDR1 is SQVTM and CDR2 ANQGSEA. Trimming cost V 8 bases and J 0 bases, with 13 bases left between them. The DNA for the CDR3 is TGCAGCTGGTGGCATCATGTGAACACTGAAGCTTTCTTT. This codes for CSWWHHVNTEAFF.

The gene calls are TRBV5-4 and TRBJ2-1; no definite D call. The V gene lost 3 bases and the J gene lost 11 bases, with 15 bases spanning the gap. Germline V gene lookup returns CDR1 SGHNT and CDR2 YYREEE (reference sequence). This CDR3 spans 13 amino acids. The CDR3 loop reads CASSSEDQNQQFF. The CDR3 DNA is TGTGCCAGCAGCTCCGAAGATCAAAATCAGCAGTTCTTC. The full variable domain, with the rest looked up from reference TRBV5-4 and TRBJ2-1, is ETGVTQSPTHLIKTRGQQVTLRCSSQSGHNTVSWYQQALGQGPQFIFQYYREEENGRGNFPPRFSGLQFPNYSSELNVNALELDDSALYLCASSSEDQNQQFFGPGTRLTVL.

The J gene is TRBJ2-3, the V gene TRBV7-2; D is tentatively TRBD1 or TRBD2 (5 bases each). The CDR3 is 15 amino acids. The germline V gene has CDR1 SGHTA and CDR2 FQGNSA. The V and J ends lost 0 bases and 4 bases respectively, with 11 bases between them. The CDR3: CASSLAVRGADTQYF. The DNA for the CDR3 is TGTGCCAGCAGCTTAGCCGTTAGAGGGGCAGATACGCAGTATTTT. Supplemented by reference TRBV7-2 and TRBJ2-3, the full variable domain reads GAGVSQSPSNKVTEKGKDVELRCDPISGHTALYWYRQSLGQGLEFLIYFQGNSAPDKSGLPSDRFSAERTGGSVSTLTIQRTQQEDSAVYLCASSLAVRGADTQYFGPGTRLTVL.

V is TRBV19 and J is TRBJ1-5; D gene ambiguous. V gave up 6 bases and J gave up 1 base, with 13 bases separating them. Germline V CDR1 and CDR2: LNHDA, SQIVND (reference sequence). The CDR3 contains 15 residues. The CDR3 DNA reads as TGTGCCAGTAGCCCGGGAACTCGGAGCAATCAGCCCCAGCATTTT. This codes for CASSPGTRSNQPQHF.

J is TRBJ1-6 and V is TRBV9; 7 nucleotides agree with TRBD1. V lost 5 bases, J lost 3 bases, and 2 bases stayed unmatched. This CDR3 is 14 amino acids long. Germline V CDR1 and CDR2: SGDLS, YYNGEE. CDR3 DNA: TGTGCCAGCAGTGACAGGGACTATAATTCACCCCTCCACTTT. It encodes CASSDRDYNSPLHF.

This rearrangement joins TRBV12-5 to TRBJ2-3; TRBD1 might be the D (5 bases). Germline V gene sequence: CDR1 LGHNT, CDR2 FRNRAP. The CDR3 loop spans 12 amino acids. Trimming removed 6 bases at V and 1 base at J, with 5 bases between. CDR3 coding DNA: TGTGCTAGTGGGACAGGCACAGATACGCAGTATTTT. Residues: CASGTGTDTQYF.

The chain carries TRBV9 and TRBJ2-3, with 11 bases matching TRBD2. Germline V gene sequence: CDR1 SGDLS, CDR2 YYNGEE. This CDR3 region has 18 residues. V was pared by 4 bases and J by 6 bases, with 16 bases of the junction left unmatched. DNA of the CDR3: TGTGCCAGCAGCCTACTCCCCTCGGGAGCTAGCGGGGGGGATACGCAGTATTTT. Amino acids: CASSLLPSGASGGDTQYF.

With regard to this clone: A junction end diverges from the germline sequence, so it may reflect a read error. The chain couples TRBV6-4 to TRBJ2-1, with D hard to call. Germline V gene data show CDR1 as MRHNA and CDR2 as SNTAGT. CDR3 size: 13 residues. In DNA, the CDR3 is TGTGCCAGCAGTGACAACTCCCACAATGAGCAGTTCTTC. Its protein product is CASSDNSHNEQFF.

This clone was seen only once. The V call is TRBV28, the J call TRBJ2-5; TRBD2 might be the D (5 bases). This CDR3 contains 13 residues. Germline V CDR1 and CDR2: MDHEN, SYDVKM. The V end lost 4 bases, the J end lost 4 bases, and 10 bases lay between the germline ends. The CDR3 DNA reads TGTGCCAGCAGTTCTAGCCGACGAGAGACCCAGTACTTC. This gives the protein CASSSSRRETQYF.

This chain connects TRBV7-3 to TRBJ2-7, with 7 bases lining up with TRBD2. Trimming removed 1 base from V and 1 base from J; junction bases left unmatched: 10. CDR1 and CDR2 (germline): SGHTA, FQGTGA. The CDR3 contains 17 residues. The CDR3: CASSLRLWLAASYEQYF. In nucleotides, the CDR3 is TGTGCCAGCAGCTTAAGGCTATGGCTAGCGGCTTCCTACGAGCAGTACTTC.

This sequence joins TRBV6-2 or TRBV6-3 and TRBJ2-1, with D perhaps TRBD1 (5 bases). Germline V gene data show CDR1 as MNHEY and CDR2 as SVGEGT. The germline V and J ends were trimmed by 2 bases and 6 bases, with 8 bases remaining between them. CDR3 length equals 13 residues. This CDR3 is CASSYPGFNEQFF. DNA of the CDR3: TGTGCCAGCAGTTACCCAGGGTTCAATGAGCAGTTCTTC.

J is TRBJ1-1 and V is TRBV2; 7 nucleotides align to TRBD1. After removal of 3 bases from V and 2 bases from J, the junction contained 3 bases not matched to a gene. Germline V gene lookup returns CDR1 SNHLY and CDR2 FYNNEI. This CDR3 is 14 amino acids long. CDR3 residues: CASSEWDSNTEAFF. In DNA form, the CDR3 reads TGTGCCAGCAGTGAGTGGGACAGCAACACTGAAGCTTTCTTT.

This sequence joins TRBV6-5 and TRBJ1-1; D unclear. Trimming pared 1 base from V and 3 bases from J, leaving 9 bases between. There are 14 residues in the CDR3. Germline CDR1 MNHEY, CDR2 SVGAGI. DNA for the CDR3: TGTGCCAGCAGTTACTTGGGTCGTGACACTGAAGCTTTCTTT. It specifies CASSYLGRDTEAFF.

The CDR3, as DNA: TGCGCCAGCAGCCAAGCGGGCCAGGGGACGAACACCGGGGAGCTGTTTTTT. Translation: CASSQAGQGTNTGELFF. The V gene is TRBV4-3, the J gene TRBJ2-2; weak D call: TRBD1 (6 bases). Germline lookup yields CDR1 LGHNA and CDR2 YSLEER. The CDR3 sequence is 17 residues long. Trimming stripped 1 base from V and 0 bases from J, with 12 bases between.

This clone was observed a handful of times. V is TRBV4-1 and J is TRBJ1-4, with D unresolved. The CDR3 is made up of 14 amino acids. The ends were cut back, 3 bases at V and 2 bases at J, with 7 bases in the middle. Germline V gives CDR1 MGHRA, CDR2 YSYEKL. This CDR3 is CASSHYGTNEKLFF. The CDR3 DNA reads TGCGCCAGCAGCCATTACGGTACTAATGAAAAACTGTTTTTT.

A single count supports this clone. This sequence joins TRBV6-5 and TRBJ2-1; D assignment may be TRBD1 or TRBD2 (6 bases each). Germline CDR1 and CDR2: MNHEY and SVGAGI. This CDR3 is 15 amino acids long. Trimming pared 5 bases from V and 1 base from J, leaving 12 bases between. The CDR3 protein is CASSRGAKSYNEQFF. CDR3 in DNA: TGTGCCAGCAGTAGGGGGGCTAAGTCCTACAATGAGCAGTTCTTC.

The genes are TRBV7-9 and TRBJ2-1, with 10 positions matching TRBD2. The CDR3 spans 16 residues. With 5 bases clipped from V and 6 bases from J, the junction kept 10 bases outside the gene matches. Germline lookup yields CDR1 SEHNR and CDR2 FQNEAQ (reference sequence). The CDR3 sequence is CASSLGRLAGANEQFF. DNA of the CDR3: TGTGCCAGCAGCCTAGGGCGTCTAGCGGGGGCCAATGAGCAGTTCTTC. Based on the CDR3 plus reference TRBV7-9 and TRBJ2-1, the full variable domain is DTGVSQNPRHKITKRGQNVTFRCDPISEHNRLYWYRQTLGQGPEFLTYFQNEAQLEKSRLLSDRFSAERPKGSFSTLEIQRTEQGDSAMYLCASSLGRLAGANEQFFGPGTRLTVL.

The chain combines TRBV4-1 with TRBJ1-2; the D is unclear. V was trimmed by 2 bases and J by 2 bases, leaving 12 bases between them. The germline gives CDR1 MGHRA, CDR2 YSYEKL. The CDR3 has 15 residues. This CDR3 is CASSQTLTWNYGYTF. The CDR3 DNA follows: TGCGCCAGCAGCCAAACCCTCACCTGGAACTATGGCTACACCTTC.

The gene calls are TRBV15 and TRBJ2-5; D possibly corresponds to TRBD1 (6 bases). Per the germline V gene, CDR1 is LNHNV and CDR2 is YYDKDF (reference sequence). This CDR3 comprises 13 residues. V was shortened by 1 base and J by 5 bases, with 8 bases between the two germline ends. CDR3 coding DNA: TGTGCCACCAGCAGAGGGGGGCTGGAGACCCAGTACTTC. Protein: CATSRGGLETQYF.

V is TRBV6-5 and J is TRBJ1-1, with D perhaps matching TRBD1 (5 bases). V lost 10 bases, J lost 2 bases, and 14 bases lay in between. The CDR3 is 13 residues long. CDR1 is MNHEY and CDR2 is SVGAGI in the germline V gene. As DNA, the CDR3 is TGTGCCACCAACGTTGGGGCAAACACTGAAGCTTTCTTT. This sequence encodes CATNVGANTEAFF.

Remarks on this clone: The junction differs from germline at one of its ends, possibly a read error. V and J are TRBV7-7 and TRBJ2-3; D might be TRBD2 (7 bases). Germline CDR1 SSHAT, CDR2 FNYEAQ (reference sequence). The CDR3 contains 16 residues. In DNA form, the CDR3 reads TGTGCTAGCAGCCCCATCGGGGGGCGTAGCACAGATACGCAGTATTTT. This sequence encodes CASSPIGGRSTDTQYF.

Only one count was recorded for this clone. This chain joins TRBV11-3 and TRBJ2-2; D is ambiguous. Trimming removed 0 bases from V and 1 base from J, with 15 bases in between. Germline V gene lookup returns CDR1 SGHNT and CDR2 YENEEA. This CDR3 is built from 18 residues. The CDR3 is CASSLDPIMGKNTGELFF. CDR3 coding DNA: TGTGCCAGCAGCTTAGACCCCATAATGGGGAAGAACACCGGGGAGCTGTTTTTT. The full variable domain, its missing parts supplied by reference TRBV11-3 and TRBJ2-2, is EAGVVQSPRYKIIEKKQPVAFWCNPISGHNTLYWYLQNLGQGPELLIRYENEEAVDDSQLPKDRFSAERLKGVDSTLKIQPAELGDSAVYLCASSLDPIMGKNTGELFFGEGSRLTVL.

The genes are TRBV4-3 and TRBJ2-1; no clear D. Germline values: CDR1 LGHNA, CDR2 YSLEER. This CDR3 comprises 14 residues. Trimming removed 0 bases from V and 9 bases from J, with 12 bases in between. This CDR3 reads CASSQDYRSREQFF. DNA for the CDR3: TGCGCCAGCAGCCAAGATTACAGAAGTCGTGAGCAGTTCTTC.